The 9 T cell receptor beta chains in this list originate from one sample, sequenced in a study of T cells in tumors after PD-1 blockade. The repertoire was sequenced with immunoSEQ multiplex PCR; TCRdb's copy has only in-frame clones and lacks some. The table has under 6,500 clones, approximately 80% seen once. The material sequenced was PBMCs, taken after anti-PD-1 therapy. These receptors all stem from a human donor with advanced basal cell or squamous cell carcinoma (not recorded which).

The V and J genes are TRBV6-5 and TRBJ2-7; tentative D call: TRBD1 (5 bases). V was cut by 6 bases and J by 3 bases, with 9 bases left in between. Germline CDR1 reads MNHEY; CDR2 reads SVGAGI. The CDR3 covers 12 residues. CDR3 protein: CASRPDNYEQYF. The CDR3 DNA sequence: TGTGCCAGCAGGCCGGACAACTACGAGCAGTACTTC.

This clone has just one count. The rearrangement uses TRBV3-1 (or the pseudogene TRBV3-2) and TRBJ2-5, with 12 bases aligning to TRBD2. Germline V gives CDR1 LGHDT, CDR2 YNNKEL (reference sequence). The J segment lost 3 bases and the V segment lost 3 bases, leaving 2 bases of the junction unmatched. The CDR3 length is 15 residues. The CDR3 loop is CASSQSSGGEETQYF. The CDR3 DNA follows: TGTGCCAGCAGCCAGTCTAGCGGGGGGGAAGAGACCCAGTACTTC.

The rearrangement uses TRBV5-4 and TRBJ2-7; D unresolved. In germline, CDR1 is SGHNT, CDR2 YYREEE (reference sequence). Trimming cost V 0 bases and J 3 bases, with 7 bases left between them. The CDR3 is made up of 13 amino acids. CDR3 DNA sequence: TGTGCCAGCAGCTTGGACATCAACTACGAGCAGTACTTC. It is translated as CASSLDINYEQYF.

The count of this clone is one. The J gene is TRBJ2-2, the V gene TRBV5-1; 7 bases line up with TRBD2. Germline trimming cut 4 bases from V and 1 base from J; bases unmatched to any gene: 4. Germline CDR1 SGHRS, CDR2 YFSETQ. This CDR3 has 15 amino acids. The CDR3 loop reads CASSPGLQNTGELFF. The CDR3 nucleotides read TGCGCCAGCAGCCCGGGACTACAGAACACCGGGGAGCTGTTTTTT.

The chain recombines TRBV28 with TRBJ2-1; possible D gene TRBD1, 6 bases. The CDR3 is 14 amino acids. The germline V and J ends were trimmed by 3 bases and 4 bases, with 10 bases remaining between them. Per germline, CDR1 MDHEN and CDR2 SYDVKM. The CDR3, as DNA: TGTGCCAGCAGTTTGGTAACAGGGTACAATGAGCAGTTCTTC. It encodes CASSLVTGYNEQFF.

The rearrangement joins TRBV5-1 to TRBJ1-2, with 7 nucleotides matching TRBD1. The CDR3 sequence is 15 residues long. V lost 0 bases to trimming and J lost 1 base; unmatched junction nucleotides: 3. CDR1 is SGHRS and CDR2 is YFSETQ in the germline V gene. The CDR3 protein is CASSLGDRFNYGYTF. The CDR3 DNA sequence: TGCGCCAGCAGCTTGGGGGACAGATTTAACTATGGCTACACCTTC.

Concerning this clone itself: One end of the junction varies from germline; a read error may be responsible. This sequence joins TRBV7-2 and TRBJ1-1; D gene ambiguous. The CDR3 runs 14 residues. Germline lookup yields CDR1 SGHTA and CDR2 FQGNSA. CDR3 DNA: TGTGCCAGCAGCTTAAAGGTCGACTCTCTACCGACGACTTGG. This codes for CASSLKVDSLPTTW.

J is TRBJ1-5 and V is TRBV10-3; the D gene is possibly TRBD1 (6 bases). CDR3 size: 15 residues. V gave up 3 bases and J gave up 6 bases, with 15 bases separating them. Germline V lookup: CDR1 ENHRY, CDR2 SYGVKD. The DNA of the CDR3 is TGTGCCATCAGTGATTCGGGGGCACTCGTTCAGCCCCAGCATTTT. Translated, it gives CAISDSGALVQPQHF.

A single count supports this clone. The chain recombines TRBV7-9 with TRBJ1-4; D may be TRBD1 (5 bases). This CDR3 contains 16 residues. Germline CDR1 is SEHNR and CDR2 is FQNEAQ (reference sequence). Trimming took 2 bases from V and 0 from J, leaving 10 bases between them. This chain's CDR3 is CASSLRGVATNEKLFF. CDR3 DNA: TGTGCCAGCAGCTTACGAGGGGTTGCAACTAATGAAAAACTGTTTTTT.